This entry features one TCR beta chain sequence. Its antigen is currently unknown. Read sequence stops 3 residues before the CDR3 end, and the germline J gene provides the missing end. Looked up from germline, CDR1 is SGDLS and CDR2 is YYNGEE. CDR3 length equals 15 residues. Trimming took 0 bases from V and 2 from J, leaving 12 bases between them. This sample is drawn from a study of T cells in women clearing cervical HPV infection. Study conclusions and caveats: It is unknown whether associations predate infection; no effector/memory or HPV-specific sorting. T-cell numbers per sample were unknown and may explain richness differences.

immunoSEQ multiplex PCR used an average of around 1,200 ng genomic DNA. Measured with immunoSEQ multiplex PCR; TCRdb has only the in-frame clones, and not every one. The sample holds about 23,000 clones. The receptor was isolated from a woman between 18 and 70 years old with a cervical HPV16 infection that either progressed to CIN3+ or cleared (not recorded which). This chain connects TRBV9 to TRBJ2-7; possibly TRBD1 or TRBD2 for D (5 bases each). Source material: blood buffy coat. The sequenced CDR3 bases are TGTGCCAGCAGCGTAGGGTCAGGGAGTACCTACGAG. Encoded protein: CASSVGSGSTYE. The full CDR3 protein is CASSVGSGSTYEQYF.